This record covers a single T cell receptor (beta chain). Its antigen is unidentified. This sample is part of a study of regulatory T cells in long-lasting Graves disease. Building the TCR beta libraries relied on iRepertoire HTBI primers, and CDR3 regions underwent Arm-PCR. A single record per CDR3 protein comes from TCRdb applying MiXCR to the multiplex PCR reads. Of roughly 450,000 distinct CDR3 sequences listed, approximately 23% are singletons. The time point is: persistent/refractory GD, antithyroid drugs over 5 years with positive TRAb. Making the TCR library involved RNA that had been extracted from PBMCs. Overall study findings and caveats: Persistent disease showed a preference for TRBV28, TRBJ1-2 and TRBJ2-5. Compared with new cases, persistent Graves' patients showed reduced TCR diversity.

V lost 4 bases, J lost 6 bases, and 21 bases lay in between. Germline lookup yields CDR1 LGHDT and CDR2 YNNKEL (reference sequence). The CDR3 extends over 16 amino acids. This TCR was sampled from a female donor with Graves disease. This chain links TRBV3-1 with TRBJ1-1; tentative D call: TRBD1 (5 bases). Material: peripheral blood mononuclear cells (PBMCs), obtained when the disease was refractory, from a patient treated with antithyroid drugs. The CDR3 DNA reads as TGTGCCAGCAGCCGACCAGGGAGGGCAAGGAGTGCTGAAGCTTTCTTT. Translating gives CASSRPGRARSAEAFF.